This TCR beta chain is drawn from a study of human T cells and chemical hapten exposure. Study background: Largely, small differences in pooled library volume made per-sample TCR yields vary. Study-wide results and caveats: DPC sensitization did not alter TCRs above 1 in 1000 frequency.

The time point here: patch test 2, 6 weeks after DPC sensitization. Treatment meaning: therapeutic diphenylcyclopropenone sensitization with weekly scalp DPC. Using its own MiXCR run on the RACE reads, TCRdb lists one record per CDR3 protein. The data hold some 350,000 distinct CDR3 sequences, with about 6.9% observed a single time. The sample holds many counts of this clonotype. As yet, its antigen is unknown. V shed 4 bases and J shed 8 bases, with 17 bases lying between them. CDR1 is SQVTM, CDR2 ANQGSEA, per germline. CDR3 length equals 13 residues. The chain carries TRBV29-1 and TRBJ1-2, with D perhaps TRBD1 (6 bases). The specimen comprised whole blood, sampled in connection with sensitization to the hapten diphenylcyclopropenone (DPC). The origin of this receptor is a woman aged 18-29 years with alopecia areata. Some clones in this sample may be carry-over from other donors' samples. As DNA, the CDR3 is TGCAGCGTTGCCCGACAGGCCCTCCTGGGCTACACCTTC. This translates into CSVARQALLGYTF.